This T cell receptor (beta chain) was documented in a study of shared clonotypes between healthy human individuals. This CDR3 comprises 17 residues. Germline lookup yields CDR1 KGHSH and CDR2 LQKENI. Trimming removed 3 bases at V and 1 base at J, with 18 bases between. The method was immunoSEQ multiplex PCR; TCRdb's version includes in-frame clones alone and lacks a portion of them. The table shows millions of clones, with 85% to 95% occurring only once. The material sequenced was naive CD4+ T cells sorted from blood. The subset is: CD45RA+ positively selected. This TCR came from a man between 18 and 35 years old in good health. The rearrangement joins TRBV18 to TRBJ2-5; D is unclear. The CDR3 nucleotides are TGTGCCAGCTCACCGACTTACTTCAACCAACCCCAAGAGACCCAGTACTTC. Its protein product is CASSPTYFNQPQETQYF.